The 13 T cell receptor beta chains in this list originate from one sample, sequenced in a study of T-cell reconstitution after alpha-beta-depleted transplantation in children. Researchers prepared the TCRbeta library using unique molecular identifiers, the study reports. Using its own MiXCR run on the PCR reads, TCRdb lists one record per CDR3 protein. The profile shows 330,000 or so distinct CDR3 sequences, about a tenth of them singletons. Here the sequenced sample was PBMCs from the stem cell graft donor, taken from the stem cell graft. Receptors were obtained from a human donor who donated a stem cell graft to a child with acute lymphoblastic leukemia.

This chain links TRBV7-2 with TRBJ1-1; D not resolved. Trimming cost V 4 bases and J 4 bases, with 13 bases left between them. CDR1 and CDR2 from the germline V gene are SGHTA and FQGNSA. The CDR3 has 14 residues. CDR3 region: CASSSALLSTEAFF. CDR3 coding DNA: TGTGCCAGCAGCTCCGCACTTCTATCCACTGAAGCTTTCTTT.

This clonotype was counted a few times. The chain recombines TRBV10-3 with TRBJ2-1, with D unresolved. The CDR3 sequence is 14 residues long. The V gene lost 11 bases and the J gene lost 9 bases, with 23 bases spanning the gap. Looked up from germline, CDR1 is ENHRY and CDR2 is SYGVKD. CDR3 loop: CAASLSRLECEQFF. DNA of the CDR3: TGTGCCGCATCGTTATCTAGGCTAGAGTGTGAGCAGTTCTTC.

There are a few counts of this clonotype. V gene TRBV6-1 combines with J gene TRBJ2-7, with D possibly being TRBD2 (6 bases). The CDR3 totals 15 residues. CDR1 and CDR2 from the germline V gene are MNHNS and SASEGT. Trimming cost V 7 bases and J 3 bases, with 19 bases left between them. CDR3 coding DNA: TGTGCCAGCACTAAAGGCGGGGTAAGGGGCTACGAGCAGTACTTC. The encoded protein is CASTKGGVRGYEQYF.

V gene TRBV20-1 combines with J gene TRBJ2-4; 9 nucleotides agree with TRBD1. Germline V lookup: CDR1 DFQATT, CDR2 SNEGSKA (reference sequence). The CDR3 length is 15 residues. With V trimmed by 3 bases and J by 5 bases, 8 bases remained unmatched. The CDR3, as DNA: TGCAGTGCTAGTGCCGGACAGGGGAGGCAAAACATTCAGTACTTC. As protein: CSASAGQGRQNIQYF.

This clonotype was detected many times. The V and J genes are TRBV6-2 or TRBV6-3 and TRBJ2-7; D remains ambiguous. The CDR3 extends over 12 amino acids. Germline V gene data show CDR1 as MNHEY and CDR2 as SVGEGT. The germline V and J ends were trimmed by 4 bases and 3 bases, with 7 bases remaining between them. The CDR3 DNA reads as TGTGCCAGCAGTTCAGTTCTCTACGAGCAGTACTTC. As protein: CASSSVLYEQYF.

This clonotype turned up a few times. The gene calls are TRBV18 and TRBJ2-7; no definite D call. The V end was cut by 3 bases, the J end by 3 bases, with 15 bases between. This CDR3 spans 15 amino acids. Germline loops: CDR1 KGHSH, CDR2 LQKENI. As DNA, the CDR3 is TGTGCCAGCTCACCTCGGGTATCAAACCTCTACGAGCAGTACTTC. This translates into CASSPRVSNLYEQYF.

This clonotype was recorded a few times. This chain joins TRBV7-2 and TRBJ2-2, with TRBD2 matching 9 bases. The CDR3 has 14 amino acids. CDR1 SGHTA and CDR2 FQGNSA come from the germline V gene. V lost 5 bases, J lost 7 bases, and 5 bases stayed unmatched. The CDR3 loop reads CASSNLAGVGELFF. In DNA form, the CDR3 reads TGTGCCAGCAGCAATTTAGCGGGAGTCGGGGAGCTGTTTTTT.

The chain combines TRBV5-1 with TRBJ2-1; the match to TRBD1 covers 9 bases. The germline gives CDR1 SGHRS, CDR2 YFSETQ. Losses at the gene ends were 0 bases for V and 9 bases for J; bases not matched to a gene: 10. The CDR3 covers 16 residues. CDR3 coding DNA: TGCGCCAGCAGCTTGGCCTGGACAGGGGAAGTTGGTGAGCAGTTCTTC. Residues: CASSLAWTGEVGEQFF. The complete variable domain, with remaining parts taken from reference TRBV5-1 and TRBJ2-1, reads KAGVTQTPRYLIKTRGQQVTLSCSPISGHRSVSWYQQTPGQGLQFLFEYFSETQRNKGNFPGRFSGRQFSNSRSEMNVSTLELGDSALYLCASSLAWTGEVGEQFFGPGTRLTVL.

Only one count was recorded for this clonotype. The chain uses TRBV18 and TRBJ1-1; D call uncertain. The CDR3 is 16 residues long. In germline, CDR1 is KGHSH, CDR2 LQKENI. V was shortened by 2 bases and J by 4 bases, with 17 bases between the two germline ends. The CDR3 reads CASSPTRSVPSTEAFF. In DNA form, the CDR3 reads TGTGCCAGCTCACCAACACGTTCTGTGCCTTCCACTGAAGCTTTCTTT.

The chain employs TRBV28 and TRBJ2-2, with 15 bases identical to TRBD2. From germline, CDR1 is MDHEN and CDR2 SYDVKM. J was trimmed by 0 bases and V by 10 bases; bases with no gene match: 6. This CDR3 is 17 amino acids long. The CDR3 is CAIRGLAGGPNTGELFF. The CDR3, as DNA: TGTGCCATCCGGGGACTAGCGGGAGGACCGAACACCGGGGAGCTGTTTTTT. The full variable domain, completed using reference TRBV28 and TRBJ2-2, is DVKVTQSSRYLVKRTGEKVFLECVQDMDHENMFWYRQDPGLGLRLIYFSYDVKMKEKGDIPEGYSVSREKKERFSLILESASTNQTSMYLCAIRGLAGGPNTGELFFGEGSRLTVL.

V usage is TRBV12-3 or TRBV12-4 and J usage is TRBJ2-1; 7 positions match TRBD2. The CDR3 is made up of 14 amino acids. The junction had 6 bases not matched to a gene; V was cut back by 6 bases and J by 4 bases. The CDR3 protein is CASRGGVTYNEQFF. The CDR3 DNA reads TGTGCCAGCAGGGGGGGGGTTACATACAATGAGCAGTTCTTC.

J is TRBJ2-7 and V is TRBV4-3; 9 positions agree with TRBD2. This CDR3 region has 13 residues. The germline gives CDR1 LGHNA, CDR2 YSLEER. V was clipped by 4 bases and J by 2 bases; unmatched bases: 0. CDR3 region: CASSRGRAYEQYF. CDR3 sequence (DNA): TGCGCCAGCAGCCGCGGGAGGGCCTACGAGCAGTACTTC.

V gene TRBV4-3 combines with J gene TRBJ2-5; 9 bases are a match to TRBD2. Germline V gene sequence: CDR1 LGHNA, CDR2 YSLEER. Trimming cost V 3 bases and J 5 bases; bases outside gene matches: 7. The CDR3 is 15 amino acids. The CDR3 loop reads CASSQDGTSFETQYF. The CDR3 coding sequence is TGCGCCAGCAGCCAGGACGGGACTAGCTTTGAGACCCAGTACTTC.